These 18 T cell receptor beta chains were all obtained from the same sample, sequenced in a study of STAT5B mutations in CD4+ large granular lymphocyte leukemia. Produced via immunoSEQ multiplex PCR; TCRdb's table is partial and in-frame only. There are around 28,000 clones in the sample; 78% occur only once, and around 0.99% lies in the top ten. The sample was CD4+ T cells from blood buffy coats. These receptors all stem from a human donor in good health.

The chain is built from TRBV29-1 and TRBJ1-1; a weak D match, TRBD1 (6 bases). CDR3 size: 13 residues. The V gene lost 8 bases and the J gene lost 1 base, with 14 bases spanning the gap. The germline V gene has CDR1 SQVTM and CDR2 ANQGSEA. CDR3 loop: CSLFHRANTEAFF. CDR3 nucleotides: TGCAGCCTCTTCCACAGGGCGAACACTGAAGCTTTCTTT. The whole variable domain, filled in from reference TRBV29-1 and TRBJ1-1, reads SAVISQKPSRDICQRGTSLTIQCQVDSQVTMMFWYRQQPGQSLTLIATANQGSEATYESGFVIDKFPISRPNLTFSTLTVSNMSPEDSSIYLCSLFHRANTEAFFGQGTRLTVV.

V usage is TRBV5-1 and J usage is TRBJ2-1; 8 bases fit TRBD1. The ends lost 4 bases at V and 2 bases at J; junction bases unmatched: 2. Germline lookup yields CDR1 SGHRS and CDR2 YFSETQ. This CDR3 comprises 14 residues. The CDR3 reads CASSVQGAYNEQFF. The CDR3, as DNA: TGCGCCAGCAGCGTACAGGGGGCCTACAATGAGCAGTTCTTC.

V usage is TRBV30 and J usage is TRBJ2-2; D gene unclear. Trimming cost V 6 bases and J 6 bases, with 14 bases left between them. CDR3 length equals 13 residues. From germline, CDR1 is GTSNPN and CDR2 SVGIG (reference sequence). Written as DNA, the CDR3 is TGTGCCTGCCTAAGCCGTCCTCCCGGGGAGCTGTTTTTT. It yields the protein CACLSRPPGELFF.

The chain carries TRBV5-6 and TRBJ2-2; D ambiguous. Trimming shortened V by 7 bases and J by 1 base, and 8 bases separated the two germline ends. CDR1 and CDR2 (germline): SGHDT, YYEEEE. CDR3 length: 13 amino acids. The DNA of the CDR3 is TGTGCCAGCGGAAGACAGAACACCGGGGAGCTGTTTTTT. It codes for CASGRQNTGELFF.

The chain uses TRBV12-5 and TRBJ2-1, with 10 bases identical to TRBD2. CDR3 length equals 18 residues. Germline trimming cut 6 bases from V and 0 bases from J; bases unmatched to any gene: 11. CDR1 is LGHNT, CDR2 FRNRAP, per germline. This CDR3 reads CASGSGTSVRSSYNEQFF. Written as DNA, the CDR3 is TGTGCTAGTGGCTCCGGGACTAGCGTTAGGAGCTCCTACAATGAGCAGTTCTTC.

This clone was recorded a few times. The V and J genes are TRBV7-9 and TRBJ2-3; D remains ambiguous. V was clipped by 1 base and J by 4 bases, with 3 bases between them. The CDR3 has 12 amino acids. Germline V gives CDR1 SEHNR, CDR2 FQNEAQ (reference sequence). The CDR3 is CASSLEADTQYF. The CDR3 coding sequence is TGTGCCAGCAGCTTAGAGGCAGATACGCAGTATTTT.

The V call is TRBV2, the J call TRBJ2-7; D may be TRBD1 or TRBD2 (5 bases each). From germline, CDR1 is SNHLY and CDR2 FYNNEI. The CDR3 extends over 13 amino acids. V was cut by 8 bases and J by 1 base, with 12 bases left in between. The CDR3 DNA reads TGTGCCAGCGTCCGGGACCGGTCCTACGAGCAGTACTTC. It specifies CASVRDRSYEQYF.

CDR3 in amino acids: CASRSGSSYNSPLHF. The CDR3 nucleotides read TGTGCCAGCAGATCGGGTTCTTCCTATAATTCACCCCTCCACTTT. This rearrangement joins TRBV27 to TRBJ1-6; no reliable D call. Germline V gene data show CDR1 as MNHEY and CDR2 as SMNVEV (reference sequence). Between the trimmed V and J ends, which lost 6 bases and 1 base, there was a span of 10 bases. This CDR3 region has 15 residues.

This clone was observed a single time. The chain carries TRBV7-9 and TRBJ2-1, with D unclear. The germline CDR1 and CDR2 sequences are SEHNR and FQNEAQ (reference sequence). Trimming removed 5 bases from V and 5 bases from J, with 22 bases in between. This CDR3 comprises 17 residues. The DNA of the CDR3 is TGTGCCAGCAGCAGCCCGGCAGCGCCGTCCTTCAACAATGAGCAGTTCTTC. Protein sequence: CASSSPAAPSFNNEQFF.

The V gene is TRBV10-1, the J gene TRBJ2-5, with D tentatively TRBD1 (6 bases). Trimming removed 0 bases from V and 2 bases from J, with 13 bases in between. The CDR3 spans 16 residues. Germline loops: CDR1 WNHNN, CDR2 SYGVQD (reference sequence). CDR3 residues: CASSESRRTAQETQYF. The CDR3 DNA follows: TGCGCCAGCAGTGAGTCGCGACGGACAGCACAAGAGACCCAGTACTTC.

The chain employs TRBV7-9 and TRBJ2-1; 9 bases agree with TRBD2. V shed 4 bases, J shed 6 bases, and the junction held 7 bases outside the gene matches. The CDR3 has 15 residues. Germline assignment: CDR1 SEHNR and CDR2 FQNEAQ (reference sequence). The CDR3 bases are TGTGCCAGCAGCTCGTTAGCGGGAGCGGGCAATGAGCAGTTCTTC. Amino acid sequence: CASSSLAGAGNEQFF.

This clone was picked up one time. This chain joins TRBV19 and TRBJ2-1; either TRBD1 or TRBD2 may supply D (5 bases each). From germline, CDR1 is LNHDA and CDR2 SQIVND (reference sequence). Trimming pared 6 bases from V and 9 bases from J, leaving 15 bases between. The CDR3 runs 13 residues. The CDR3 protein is CASSFRGAGEQFF. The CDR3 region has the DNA TGTGCCAGTAGCTTCCGAGGGGCCGGTGAGCAGTTCTTC.

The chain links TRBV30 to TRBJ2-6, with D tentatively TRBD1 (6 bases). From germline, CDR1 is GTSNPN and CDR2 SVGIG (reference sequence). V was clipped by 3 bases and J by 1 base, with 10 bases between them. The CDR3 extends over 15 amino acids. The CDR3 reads CAWSEGGSGANVLTF. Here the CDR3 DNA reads TGTGCCTGGAGCGAAGGGGGATCTGGGGCCAACGTCCTGACTTTC.

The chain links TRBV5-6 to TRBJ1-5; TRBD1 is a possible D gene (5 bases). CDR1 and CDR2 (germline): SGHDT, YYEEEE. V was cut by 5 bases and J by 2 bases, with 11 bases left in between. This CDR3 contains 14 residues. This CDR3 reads CASRRQGGNQPQHF. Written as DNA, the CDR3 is TGTGCCAGCAGGCGGCAGGGCGGCAATCAGCCCCAGCATTTT.

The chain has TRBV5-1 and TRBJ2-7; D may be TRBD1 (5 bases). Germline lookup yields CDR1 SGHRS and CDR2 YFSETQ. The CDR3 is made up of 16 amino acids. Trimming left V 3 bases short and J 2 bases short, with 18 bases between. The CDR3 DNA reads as TGCGCCAGCAGCTGGGGCCCGGACGTAACGGCCTACGAGCAGTACTTC. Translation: CASSWGPDVTAYEQYF.

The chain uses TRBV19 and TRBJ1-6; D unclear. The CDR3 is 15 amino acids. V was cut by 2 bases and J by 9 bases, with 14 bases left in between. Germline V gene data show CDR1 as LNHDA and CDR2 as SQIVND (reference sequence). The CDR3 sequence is CASSINGEGTSPLHF. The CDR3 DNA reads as TGTGCCAGTAGTATAAACGGGGAGGGTACTTCACCCCTCCACTTT.

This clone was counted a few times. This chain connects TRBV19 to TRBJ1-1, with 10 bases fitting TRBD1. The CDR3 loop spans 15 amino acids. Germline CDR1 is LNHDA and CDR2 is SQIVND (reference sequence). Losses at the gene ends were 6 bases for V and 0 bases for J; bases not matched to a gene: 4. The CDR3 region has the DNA TGTGCCAGTAGATTGGACAGGGGGTTGAACACTGAAGCTTTCTTT. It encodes CASRLDRGLNTEAFF.

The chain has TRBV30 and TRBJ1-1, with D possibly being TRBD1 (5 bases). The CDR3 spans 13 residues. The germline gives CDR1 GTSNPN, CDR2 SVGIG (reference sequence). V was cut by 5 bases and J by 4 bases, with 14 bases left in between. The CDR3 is CAWGRGGSTEAFF. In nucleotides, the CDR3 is TGTGCCTGGGGACGCGGGGGATCCACTGAAGCTTTCTTT.